The present T cell receptor (beta chain) was sequenced within a study of CD8+CD57+ T cells in acquired aplastic anemia. Findings and limits, study-wide: Shared by patients and controls, around 27 CD8+ CDR3s were abundant in patients.

This CDR3 comprises 15 residues. Germline CDR1 SSHAT, CDR2 FNYEAQ (reference sequence). Ten or more counts support this clonotype. Its antigen remains unknown. Germline is not matched at one junction end, which may reflect a read error. Investigators profiled TCR beta VDJ and CDR3 from genomic DNA template. TCRdb redid the calling of the reads with MiXCR, one entry per CDR3 protein. Of under 200,000 distinct CDR3 sequences in the sample, roughly half were seen once. Patients chosen for sequencing had CD8+CD57+ cells that had expanded, as shown by flow cytometry. The sample taken for sequencing was sorted CD4+, CD8+, or CD8+CD57+ T cells (not recorded which) from PBMCs. The receptor was isolated from a human donor with aplastic anemia. J is TRBJ2-1 and V is TRBV7-7; 9 bases map to TRBD2. CDR3 sequence: CASSSLAGTNNEQFF. The CDR3 DNA follows: TGTGCTAGCAGCTCCCTAGCGGGAACAAACAATGAGCAGTTCTTC.